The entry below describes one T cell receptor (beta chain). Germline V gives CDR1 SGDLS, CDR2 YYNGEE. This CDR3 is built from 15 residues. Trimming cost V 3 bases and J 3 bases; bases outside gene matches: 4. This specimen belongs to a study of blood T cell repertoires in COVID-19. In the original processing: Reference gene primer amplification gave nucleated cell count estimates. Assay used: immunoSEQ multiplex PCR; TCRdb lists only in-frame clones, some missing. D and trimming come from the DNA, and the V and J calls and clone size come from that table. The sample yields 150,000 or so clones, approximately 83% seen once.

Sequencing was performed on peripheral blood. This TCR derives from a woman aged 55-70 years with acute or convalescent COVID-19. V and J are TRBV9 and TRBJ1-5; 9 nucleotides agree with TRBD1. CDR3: CASSAGDRDNQPQHF. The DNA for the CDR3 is TGTGCCAGCAGCGCTGGGGACAGGGACAATCAGCCCCAGCATTTT. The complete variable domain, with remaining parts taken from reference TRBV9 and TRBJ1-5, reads DSGVTQTPKHLITATGQRVTLRCSPRSGDLSVYWYQQSLDQGLQFLIQYYNGEERAKGNILERFSAQQFPDLHSELNLSSLELGDSALYFCASSAGDRDNQPQHFGDGTRLSIL.